This TCR beta chain was documented in a study of blood T cell repertoires in COVID-19. Study as a whole: Acute-phase and convalescent COVID-19 samples originated in the United States, Italy and Spain.

Clones were read by immunoSEQ multiplex PCR, and TCRdb kept only the in-frame ones, dropping some. The sample shows around 100,000 clones, 70% to 90% of them seen only once. The CDR3 runs 12 residues. CDR1 DFQATT and CDR2 SNEGSKA come from the germline V gene (reference sequence). V lost 6 bases to trimming and J lost 8 bases, with 14 bases between them. The sequence derives from a man between 50 and 59 years old with active or convalescent COVID-19. The sample was peripheral blood. The chain joins TRBV20-1 to TRBJ1-5; no reliable D call. This CDR3 reads CSASDGKEPQHF. CDR3 coding DNA: TGCAGTGCCAGTGACGGGAAGGAGCCCCAGCATTTT.